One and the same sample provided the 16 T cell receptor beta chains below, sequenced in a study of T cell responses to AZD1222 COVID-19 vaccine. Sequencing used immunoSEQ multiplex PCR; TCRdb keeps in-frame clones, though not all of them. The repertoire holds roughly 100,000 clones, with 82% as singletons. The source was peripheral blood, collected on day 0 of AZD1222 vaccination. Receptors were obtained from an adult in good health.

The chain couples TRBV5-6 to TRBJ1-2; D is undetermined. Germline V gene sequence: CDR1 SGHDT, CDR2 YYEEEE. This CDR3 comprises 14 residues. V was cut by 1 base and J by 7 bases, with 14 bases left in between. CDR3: CASSLFNPMAGYTF. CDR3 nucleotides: TGTGCCAGCAGCTTGTTTAACCCGATGGCTGGCTACACCTTC.

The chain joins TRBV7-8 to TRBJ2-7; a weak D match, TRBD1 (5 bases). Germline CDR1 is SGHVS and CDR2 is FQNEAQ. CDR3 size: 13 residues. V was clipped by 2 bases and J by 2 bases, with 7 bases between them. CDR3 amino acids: CASSLYRPYEQYF. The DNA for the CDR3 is TGTGCCAGCAGCTTATACAGGCCCTACGAGCAGTACTTC.

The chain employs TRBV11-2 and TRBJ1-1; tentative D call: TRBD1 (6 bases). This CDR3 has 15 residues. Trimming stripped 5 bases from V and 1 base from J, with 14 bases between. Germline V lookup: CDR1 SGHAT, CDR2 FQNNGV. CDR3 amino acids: CASSQLRGRNTEAFF. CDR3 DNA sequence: TGTGCCAGCAGCCAACTCAGGGGAAGGAACACTGAAGCTTTCTTT.

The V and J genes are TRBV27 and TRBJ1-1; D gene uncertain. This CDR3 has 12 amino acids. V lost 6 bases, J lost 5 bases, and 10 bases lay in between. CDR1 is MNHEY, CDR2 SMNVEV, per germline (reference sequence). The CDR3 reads CASRATRTEAFF. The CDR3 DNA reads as TGTGCCAGCAGGGCTACGAGGACTGAAGCTTTCTTT.

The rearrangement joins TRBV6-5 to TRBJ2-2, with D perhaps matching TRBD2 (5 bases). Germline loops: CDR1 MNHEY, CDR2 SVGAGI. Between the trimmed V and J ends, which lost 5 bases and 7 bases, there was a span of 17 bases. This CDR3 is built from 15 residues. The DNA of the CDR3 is TGTGCCAGCAGTCTAGCAAGGGATGTAGGCGGGGAGCTGTTTTTT. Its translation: CASSLARDVGGELFF.

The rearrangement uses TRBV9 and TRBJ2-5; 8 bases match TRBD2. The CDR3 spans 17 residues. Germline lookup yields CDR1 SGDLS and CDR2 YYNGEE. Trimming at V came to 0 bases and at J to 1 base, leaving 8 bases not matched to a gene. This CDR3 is CASSVAASGGPQETQYF. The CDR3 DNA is TGTGCCAGCAGCGTAGCGGCCAGCGGGGGACCCCAAGAGACCCAGTACTTC.

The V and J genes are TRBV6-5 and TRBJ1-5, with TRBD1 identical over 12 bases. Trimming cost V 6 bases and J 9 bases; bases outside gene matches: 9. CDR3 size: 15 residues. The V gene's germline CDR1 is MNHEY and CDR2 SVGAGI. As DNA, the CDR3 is TGTGCCAGCAGCCCGGGACAGGGGGCAATGCGGCCCCAGCATTTT. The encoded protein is CASSPGQGAMRPQHF.

The CDR3 DNA sequence: TGTGCCAGCAGCTTGGGGACAGGGCATTTTGAAGCTTTCTTT. It specifies CASSLGTGHFEAFF. This sequence joins TRBV5-6 and TRBJ1-1; 8 positions agree with TRBD1. The trim removed 0 bases at V and 7 bases at J, leaving 5 bases unmatched. CDR3 length: 14 residues. Germline V gene lookup returns CDR1 SGHDT and CDR2 YYEEEE.

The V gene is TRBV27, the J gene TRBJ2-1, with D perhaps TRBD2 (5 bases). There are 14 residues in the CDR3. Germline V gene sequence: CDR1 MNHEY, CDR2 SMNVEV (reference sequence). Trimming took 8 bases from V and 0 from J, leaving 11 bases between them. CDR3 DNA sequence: TGTGCCAGCGGAGCGGTGAGCTCCTACAATGAGCAGTTCTTC. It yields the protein CASGAVSSYNEQFF.

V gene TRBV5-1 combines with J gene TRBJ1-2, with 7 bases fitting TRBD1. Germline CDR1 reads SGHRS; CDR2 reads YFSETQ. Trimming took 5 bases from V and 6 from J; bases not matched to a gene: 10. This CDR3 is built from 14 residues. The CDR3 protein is CASSRQGSLDGYTF. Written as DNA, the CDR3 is TGCGCCAGCAGTAGACAGGGAAGTTTGGATGGCTACACCTTC.

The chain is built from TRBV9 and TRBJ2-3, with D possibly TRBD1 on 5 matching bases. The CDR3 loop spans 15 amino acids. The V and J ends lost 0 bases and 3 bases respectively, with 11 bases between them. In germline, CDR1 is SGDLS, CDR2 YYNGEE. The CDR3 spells CASSVGRGATDTQYF. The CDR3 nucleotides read TGTGCCAGCAGCGTAGGTAGGGGCGCAACAGATACGCAGTATTTT.

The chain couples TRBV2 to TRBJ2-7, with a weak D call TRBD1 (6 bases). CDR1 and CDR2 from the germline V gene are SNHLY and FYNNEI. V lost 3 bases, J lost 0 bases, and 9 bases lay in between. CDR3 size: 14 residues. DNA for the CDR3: TGTGCCAGCAGTGATCAGGGGAGCTCCTACGAGCAGTACTTC. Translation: CASSDQGSSYEQYF.

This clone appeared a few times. The CDR3: CASSSLRDGYTF. In DNA form, the CDR3 reads TGTGCCAGCAGCTCGTTACGGGATGGCTACACCTTC. V usage is TRBV11-2 and J usage is TRBJ1-2; unclear D gene. CDR1 SGHAT and CDR2 FQNNGV come from the germline V gene. V shed 4 bases and J shed 6 bases, with 9 bases lying between them. This CDR3 spans 12 amino acids. The full variable domain, completed using reference TRBV11-2 and TRBJ1-2, is EAGVAQSPRYKIIEKRQSVAFWCNPISGHATLYWYQQILGQGPKLLIQFQNNGVVDDSQLPKDRFSAERLKGVDSTLKIQPAKLEDSAVYLCASSSLRDGYTFGSGTRLTVV.

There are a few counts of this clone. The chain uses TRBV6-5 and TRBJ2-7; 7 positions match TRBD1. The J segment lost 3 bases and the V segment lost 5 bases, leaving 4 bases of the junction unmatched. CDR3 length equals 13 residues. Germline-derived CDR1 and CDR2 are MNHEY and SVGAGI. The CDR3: CASSRDSGYEQYF. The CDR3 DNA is TGTGCCAGCAGTCGGGACAGCGGCTACGAGCAGTACTTC.

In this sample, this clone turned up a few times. DNA of the CDR3: TGTGCCAGCAGCCTCCGGGTTGCGGCCTCAGATACGCAGTATTTT. Translated: CASSLRVAASDTQYF. The chain joins TRBV7-6 to TRBJ2-3; D unresolved. This CDR3 contains 15 residues. Germline V CDR1 and CDR2: SGHVS, FNYEAQ. Trimming removed 5 bases from V and 4 bases from J, with 16 bases in between.

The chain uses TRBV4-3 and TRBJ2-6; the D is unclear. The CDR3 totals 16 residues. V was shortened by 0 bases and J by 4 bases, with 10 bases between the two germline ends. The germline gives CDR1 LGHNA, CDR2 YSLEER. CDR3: CASSQDDSLGANVLTF. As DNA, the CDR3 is TGCGCCAGCAGCCAAGATGACTCTTTGGGGGCCAACGTCCTGACTTTC.